This T cell receptor beta chain was sequenced during a study of T cell repertoires in cytomegalovirus infection (dated by TCRdb to the late 2010s). With respect to the entire study: The HLA type of each donor mattered for the analysis, because public TCR beta signatures pointed to carriage of CMV infection along with the matching HLA type. What the authors observed across the whole study: The ex vivo response was dominated by HLA-C-restricted CMV-specific TCR beta clonotypes, and the single most frequent clonotype in two of eight donors was supplied by these HLA-C-restricted clonotypes. In both this cohort and an independent roughly 350-donor cohort, the cumulative frequency of public TCR beta family members distinguished carriers of CMV infection plus the relevant HLA type.

The sample was run on an Illumina HiSeq 1500. The raw public data were reprocessed by TCRdb itself: fastp quality trimming at Q25, MiXCR clonotype calling, in-frame beta chains only. One record per CDR3 amino acid sequence lists the most common genes and DNA. This sample has 290,000 or so distinct CDR3 sequences in its table, and about 26% of those were observed once. The ten largest clones add up to more than 11% of the sample. This clonotype was seen a handful of times. Its specific antigen is unknown. No much larger clone exists at a distance of one base, and base qualities are not known. CDR1 and CDR2 (MDHEN, SYDVKM) derive from the germline V gene. Trimming leaves V shorter by 1 base and J shorter by 2 bases, with the junction holding 5 bases beyond the gene matches. Spanning cysteine to phenylalanine, the CDR3 consists of 15 amino acids. Here the CDR3 DNA is all that survives: 45 bases in frame from base 1.

The TCR sequence derives from a human donor in good health (CMV status not recorded). Some clones in this sample may be carry-over from other donors' samples. Recombination linked TRBV28 to TRBJ2-7; 7 of the junction bases match TRBD2. The sample consisted of PBMCs. For the CDR3, the sequence is CASSLSGGRTYEQYF. DNA sequence: TGTGCCAGCAGTTTATCCGGGGGGAGAACCTACGAGCAGTACTTC. With the portions outside the CDR3 filled from the reference TRBV28 and TRBJ2-7 genes, the complete variable region becomes DVKVTQSSRYLVKRTGEKVFLECVQDMDHENMFWYRQDPGLGLRLIYFSYDVKMKEKGDIPEGYSVSREKKERFSLILESASTNQTSMYLCASSLSGGRTYEQYFGPGTRLTVT.